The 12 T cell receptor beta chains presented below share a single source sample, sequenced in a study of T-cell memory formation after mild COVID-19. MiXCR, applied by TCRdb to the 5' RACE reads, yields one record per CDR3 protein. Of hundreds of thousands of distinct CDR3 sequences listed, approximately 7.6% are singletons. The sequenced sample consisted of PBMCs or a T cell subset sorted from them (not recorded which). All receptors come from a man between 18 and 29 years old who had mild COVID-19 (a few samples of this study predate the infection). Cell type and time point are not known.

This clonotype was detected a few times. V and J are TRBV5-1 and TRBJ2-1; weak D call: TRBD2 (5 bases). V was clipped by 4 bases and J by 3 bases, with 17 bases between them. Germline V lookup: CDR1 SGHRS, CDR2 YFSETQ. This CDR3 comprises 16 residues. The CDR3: CASSPSIAGDYNEQFF. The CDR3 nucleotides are TGCGCCAGCAGCCCCAGTATCGCCGGGGACTACAATGAGCAGTTCTTC.

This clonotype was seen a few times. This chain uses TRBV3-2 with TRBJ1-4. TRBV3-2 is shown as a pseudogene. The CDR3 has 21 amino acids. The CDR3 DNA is TGTGCCAGCAGCCACACGAGAAATCAGGGCCTTGAACCTGCAACTAATGAAAAACTGTTTTTT. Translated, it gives CASSHTRNQGLEPATNEKLFF.

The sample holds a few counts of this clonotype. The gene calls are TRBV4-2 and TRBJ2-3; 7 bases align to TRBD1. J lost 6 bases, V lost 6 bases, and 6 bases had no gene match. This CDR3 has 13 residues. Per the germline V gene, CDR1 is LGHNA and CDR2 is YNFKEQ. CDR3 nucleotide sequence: TGTGCCAGCAGGCGTACAGGGGCGGATACGCAGTATTTT. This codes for CASRRTGADTQYF.

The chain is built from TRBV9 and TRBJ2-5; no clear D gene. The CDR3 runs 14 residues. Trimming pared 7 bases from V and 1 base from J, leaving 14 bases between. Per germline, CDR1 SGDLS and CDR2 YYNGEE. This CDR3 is CASGPGTSQETQYF. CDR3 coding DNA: TGTGCCAGCGGCCCGGGCACCAGCCAAGAGACCCAGTACTTC.

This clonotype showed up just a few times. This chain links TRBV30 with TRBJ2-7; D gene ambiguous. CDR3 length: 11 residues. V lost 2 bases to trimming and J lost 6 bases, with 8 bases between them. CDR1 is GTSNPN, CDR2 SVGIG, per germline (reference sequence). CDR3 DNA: TGTGCCTGGAGTAAACCCTCCGAGCAGTACTTC. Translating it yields CAWSKPSEQYF.

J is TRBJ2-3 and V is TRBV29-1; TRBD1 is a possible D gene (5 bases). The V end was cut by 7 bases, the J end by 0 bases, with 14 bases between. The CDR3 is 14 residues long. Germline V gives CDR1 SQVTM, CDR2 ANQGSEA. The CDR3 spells CSARTLWSTDTQYF. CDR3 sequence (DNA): TGCAGCGCACGGACACTTTGGAGCACAGATACGCAGTATTTT.

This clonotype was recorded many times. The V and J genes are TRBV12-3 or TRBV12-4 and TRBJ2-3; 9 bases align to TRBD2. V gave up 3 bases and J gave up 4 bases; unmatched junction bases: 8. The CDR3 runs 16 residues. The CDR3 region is CASSLDSGGFADTQYF. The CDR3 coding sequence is TGTGCCAGCAGTTTGGATAGCGGGGGTTTCGCAGATACGCAGTATTTT.

This CDR3 reads CASTPPGNQPQHF. The CDR3, as DNA: TGTGCCAGCACCCCGCCAGGCAATCAGCCCCAGCATTTT. This sequence joins TRBV6-5 and TRBJ1-5; no clear D. The CDR3 consists of 13 residues. The germline CDR1 and CDR2 sequences are MNHEY and SVGAGI. With 7 bases removed from V and 2 bases from J, the gap between germline ends came to 9 bases.

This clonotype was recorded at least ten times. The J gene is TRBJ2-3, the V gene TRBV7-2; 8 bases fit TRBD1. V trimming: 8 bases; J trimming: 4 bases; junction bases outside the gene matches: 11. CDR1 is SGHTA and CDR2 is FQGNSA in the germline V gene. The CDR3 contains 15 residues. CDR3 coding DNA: TGTGCCAGCTGCCAAAGGGACAGGAGGTCAGATACGCAGTATTTT. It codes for CASCQRDRRSDTQYF.

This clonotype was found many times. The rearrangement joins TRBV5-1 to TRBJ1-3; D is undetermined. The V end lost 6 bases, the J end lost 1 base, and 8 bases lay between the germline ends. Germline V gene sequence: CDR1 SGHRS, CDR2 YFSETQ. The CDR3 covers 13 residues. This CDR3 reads CASNSGSGNTIYF. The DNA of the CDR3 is TGCGCCAGCAACTCCGGATCTGGAAACACCATATATTTT.

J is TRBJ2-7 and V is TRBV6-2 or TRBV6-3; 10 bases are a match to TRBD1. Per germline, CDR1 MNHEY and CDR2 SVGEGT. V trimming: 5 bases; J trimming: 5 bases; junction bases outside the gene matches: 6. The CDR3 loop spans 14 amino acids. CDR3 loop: CASSPGTGVNEQYV. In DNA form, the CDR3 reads TGTGCCAGCAGTCCTGGGACAGGGGTGAACGAGCAGTACGTC.

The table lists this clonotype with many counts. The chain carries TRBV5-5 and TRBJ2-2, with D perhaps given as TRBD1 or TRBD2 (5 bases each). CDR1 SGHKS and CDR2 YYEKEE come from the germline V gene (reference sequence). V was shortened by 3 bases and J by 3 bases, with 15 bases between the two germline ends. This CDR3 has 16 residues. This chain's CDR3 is CASSWTHLGDTGELFF. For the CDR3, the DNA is TGTGCCAGCAGCTGGACACATTTGGGGGACACCGGGGAGCTGTTTTTT.